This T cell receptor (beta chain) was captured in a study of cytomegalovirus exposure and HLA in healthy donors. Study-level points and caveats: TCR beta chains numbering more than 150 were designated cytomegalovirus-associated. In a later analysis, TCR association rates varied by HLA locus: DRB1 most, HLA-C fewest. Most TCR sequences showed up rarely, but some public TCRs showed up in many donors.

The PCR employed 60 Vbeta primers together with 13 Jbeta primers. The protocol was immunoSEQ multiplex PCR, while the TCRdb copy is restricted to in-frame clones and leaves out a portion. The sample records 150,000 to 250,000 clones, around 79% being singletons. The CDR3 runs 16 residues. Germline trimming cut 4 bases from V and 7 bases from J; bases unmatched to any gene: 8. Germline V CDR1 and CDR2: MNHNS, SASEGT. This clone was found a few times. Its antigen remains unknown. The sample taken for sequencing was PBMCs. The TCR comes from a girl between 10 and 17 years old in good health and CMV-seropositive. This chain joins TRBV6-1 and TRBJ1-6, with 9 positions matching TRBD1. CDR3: CASSATGTGPNSPLHF. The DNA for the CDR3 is TGTGCCAGCAGTGCTACCGGGACAGGGCCGAATTCACCCCTCCACTTT.